This record covers a single T cell receptor (beta chain). What it binds is not known. Generated by immunoSEQ multiplex PCR, the TCRdb table keeps only in-frame clones and is missing some. The sample has about 160,000 clones, approximately 86% seen once. An approximately 130-subject validation cohort, separate from the approximately 700-subject first cohort, supplied the donors. Germline CDR1 MNHNY, CDR2 SVGAGI (reference sequence). The CDR3 has 13 amino acids. V lost 4 bases and J lost 2, with 9 bases in between. The sample is drawn from a study of cytomegalovirus exposure and HLA in healthy donors. Looking at the study overall: The approximately 670 first-cohort repertoires and the 95 to 150 validation repertoires shared the same platform, a later analysis reported. Whole-study results and caveats: The study put 150 to 200 TCR beta chains on its list as cytomegalovirus-associated.

The material sequenced was PBMCs. The TCR sequence derives from a woman aged 18-29 years in good health and CMV-seronegative. This chain links TRBV6-6 with TRBJ2-7; D is unclear. The chain's CDR3 is CASSSPGTYEQYF. CDR3 in DNA: TGTGCCAGCAGTTCGCCAGGCACCTACGAGCAGTACTTC.